The next 30 T cell receptor beta chains were all read from a single sample in a study of blood T cell repertoires in COVID-19 (dated by TCRdb to 2020 to 2021). The library was produced with the immunoSEQ multiplex PCR assay. TCRdb re-hosts the immuneACCESS table, in-frame sequences only. Its copies lack some clones; in the studies checked, an unresolved V gene accounts for under half of them, and the cause for the rest is not known. Here the sample has about 140,000 clones; approximately 80% occur a single time. The ten largest clonotypes hold approximately 17% of the sample. Sequenced sample: peripheral blood. The receptors come from a man aged 45-65 years with acute or convalescent COVID-19.

The chain uses TRBV28 and TRBJ1-6; D gene unclear. CDR3 size: 18 residues. Germline CDR1 is MDHEN and CDR2 is SYDVKM. The V end was cut by 6 bases, the J end by 0 bases, with 18 bases between. The CDR3: CASSSHGLLSSYNSPLHF. CDR3 sequence (DNA): TGTGCCAGCAGCTCACACGGACTGCTGAGCTCCTATAATTCACCCCTCCACTTT.

The genes are TRBV18 and TRBJ2-2; no clear D. Between the trimmed V and J ends, which lost 1 base and 5 bases, there was a span of 5 bases. There are 13 residues in the CDR3. CDR1 and CDR2 from the germline V gene are KGHSH and LQKENI. The CDR3 protein is CASSPQQTGELFF. CDR3 bases: TGTGCCAGCTCACCACAACAGACCGGGGAGCTGTTTTTT.

The chain carries TRBV29-1 and TRBJ2-1; 7 bases line up with TRBD1. CDR1 is SQVTM and CDR2 is ANQGSEA in the germline V gene. This CDR3 has 14 amino acids. V dropped 3 bases and J dropped 6; count of bases not matched to a gene: 8. CDR3 residues: CSVEFYRGLNEQFF. The CDR3 DNA follows: TGCAGCGTTGAGTTTTACAGGGGTCTCAATGAGCAGTTCTTC.

This clone was counted only a few times. The rearrangement uses TRBV25-1 and TRBJ2-7; the match to TRBD1 covers 9 bases. CDR1 MGHDK and CDR2 SYGVNS come from the germline V gene. V lost 3 bases, J lost 7 bases, and 7 bases stayed unmatched. The CDR3 spans 14 residues. CDR3 coding DNA: TGTGCCAGCAGTGAGACACAGGGGGCTGGAGAGCAGTACTTC. Protein product: CASSETQGAGEQYF.

V and J are TRBV30 and TRBJ1-3, with a weak D call TRBD1 (6 bases). This CDR3 is built from 14 residues. CDR1 and CDR2 from the germline V gene are GTSNPN and SVGIG (reference sequence). CDR3 amino acids: CAAGRGNSGNTIYF. The CDR3 DNA sequence: TGTGCTGCGGGGAGGGGGAACTCTGGAAACACCATATATTTT.

This clone was picked up one time. The genes are TRBV27 and TRBJ1-4; no reliable D call. Trimming stripped 6 bases from V and 0 bases from J, with 8 bases between. Germline loops: CDR1 MNHEY, CDR2 SMNVEV (reference sequence). The length of the CDR3 is 14 residues. The CDR3 DNA reads TGTGCCAGCAGGCGACAAGCAACTAATGAAAAACTGTTTTTT. This encodes CASRRQATNEKLFF. Together with reference TRBV27 and TRBJ1-4, the CDR3 gives the full variable domain: EAQVTQNPRYLITVTGKKLTVTCSQNMNHEYMSWYRQDPGLGLRQIYYSMNVEVTDKGDVPEGYKVSRKEKRNFPLILESPSPNQTSLYFCASRRQATNEKLFFGSGTQLSVL.

The chain has TRBV5-1 and TRBJ2-3, with 7 nucleotides matching TRBD1. The CDR3 is 14 amino acids. Germline loops: CDR1 SGHRS, CDR2 YFSETQ. Unmatched junction bases numbered 3, after V lost 5 bases and J lost 0 bases. The CDR3 nucleotides read TGCGCCAGCAGAGGGACAGCAAGCACAGATACGCAGTATTTT. This encodes CASRGTASTDTQYF.

This clone was detected a few times. The chain uses TRBV4-2 and TRBJ2-1; TRBD2 aligns across 11 bases. CDR3 length: 14 amino acids. The germline gives CDR1 LGHNA, CDR2 YNFKEQ. The ends lost 4 bases at V and 8 bases at J; junction bases unmatched: 4. In DNA form, the CDR3 reads TGTGCCAGCAGCCTTAGCGGGGGGGCGGATGAGCAGTTCTTC. It encodes CASSLSGGADEQFF.

As DNA, the CDR3 is TGTGCCAGCAGCCGCGGACTACGGAACAAAGCCGGGGAGCTGTTTTTT. It encodes CASSRGLRNKAGELFF. The V and J genes are TRBV3-1 (or the pseudogene TRBV3-2) and TRBJ2-2; D is perhaps TRBD2 (6 bases). CDR1 LGHDT and CDR2 YNNKEL come from the germline V gene (reference sequence). V was pared by 4 bases and J by 6 bases, with 18 bases between. The CDR3 totals 16 residues.

A few counts support this clone. This sequence joins TRBV6-6 and TRBJ1-5; D is perhaps TRBD1 (6 bases). V shed 6 bases and J shed 10 bases, with 16 bases lying between them. The CDR3 has 13 amino acids. Germline-derived CDR1 and CDR2 are MNHNY and SVGAGI (reference sequence). In DNA form, the CDR3 reads TGTGCCAGCAGCTCACCAGGGGAATCTCCCCAGCATTTT. This codes for CASSSPGESPQHF.

V is TRBV4-2 and J is TRBJ1-1; D unclear. CDR1 and CDR2 from the germline V gene are LGHNA and YNFKEQ. Trimming shortened V by 4 bases and J by 4 bases, and 10 bases separated the two germline ends. This CDR3 is 13 amino acids long. For the CDR3, the DNA is TGTGCCAGCAGCCCCCTGAGGAGCACTGAAGCTTTCTTT. Protein sequence: CASSPLRSTEAFF.

V usage is TRBV27 and J usage is TRBJ2-5; TRBD2 matches 10 bases. Germline V gene lookup returns CDR1 MNHEY and CDR2 SMNVEV (reference sequence). This CDR3 is built from 18 residues. V trimming: 4 bases; J trimming: 2 bases; junction bases outside the gene matches: 13. The CDR3, as DNA: TGTGCCAGCAGTTCCGGACTAGCGGCATATATCACTCAAGAGACCCAGTACTTC. This translates into CASSSGLAAYITQETQYF.

The chain recombines TRBV5-8 with TRBJ2-7; D call uncertain. The CDR3 totals 13 residues. The ends were cut back, 4 bases at V and 4 bases at J, with 12 bases in the middle. The germline V gene encodes CDR1 SGHTS and CDR2 YDEGEE. As DNA, the CDR3 is TGTGCCAGCAGCCCCCTCGAGGTATACGAGCAGTACTTC. As protein: CASSPLEVYEQYF.

This clone was seen just once. V gene TRBV21-1 combines with J gene TRBJ2-2; whether TRBD1, the table's D call, matches the DNA was not checked. TRBV21-1 is reported as a pseudogene. This CDR3 comprises 17 residues. The CDR3 DNA follows: TGTGCCAGCAGCAAAGCATGGACAGGGCCGAACACCGGGGAGCTGTTTTTT. Its translation: CASSKAWTGPNTGELFF.

This chain links TRBV5-4 with TRBJ1-1, with 8 bases that match TRBD1. Trimming cost V 3 bases and J 3 bases; bases outside gene matches: 4. The CDR3 has 14 amino acids. From germline, CDR1 is SGHNT and CDR2 YYREEE (reference sequence). This CDR3 is CASSSTGADTEAFF. Written as DNA, the CDR3 is TGTGCCAGCAGCTCGACAGGGGCGGACACTGAAGCTTTCTTT.

The chain is built from TRBV5-1 and TRBJ1-1; D is undetermined. Trimming pared 0 bases from V and 3 bases from J, leaving 6 bases between. Germline assignment: CDR1 SGHRS and CDR2 YFSETQ. CDR3 length equals 13 residues. The CDR3 coding sequence is TGCGCCAGCAGCTTGGAGCCGGACACTGAAGCTTTCTTT. It translates to CASSLEPDTEAFF.

The rearrangement uses TRBV5-1 and TRBJ1-1, with D tentatively TRBD1 (5 bases). CDR3 length equals 14 residues. V lost 0 bases to trimming and J lost 5 bases, with 11 bases between them. Germline V gene data show CDR1 as SGHRS and CDR2 as YFSETQ. CDR3 amino acids: CASSLEGSRTEAFF. The CDR3 DNA sequence: TGCGCCAGCAGCTTGGAGGGGTCGAGGACTGAAGCTTTCTTT.

In its sample, this clone was seen a few times. The rearrangement links TRBV7-2 to TRBJ2-3; 7 nucleotides agree with TRBD2. In germline, CDR1 is SGHTA, CDR2 FQGNSA. This CDR3 has 14 amino acids. After removal of 2 bases from V and 9 bases from J, the junction contained 8 bases not matched to a gene. This CDR3 reads CASSLNPAGQTQYF. The CDR3 DNA follows: TGTGCCAGCAGCTTAAACCCAGCGGGGCAGACGCAGTATTTT. The full variable domain, its missing parts supplied by reference TRBV7-2 and TRBJ2-3, is GAGVSQSPSNKVTEKGKDVELRCDPISGHTALYWYRQSLGQGLEFLIYFQGNSAPDKSGLPSDRFSAERTGGSVSTLTIQRTQQEDSAVYLCASSLNPAGQTQYFGPGTRLTVL.

The chain uses TRBV30 and TRBJ2-5; D might be TRBD1 (6 bases). The V gene's germline CDR1 is GTSNPN and CDR2 SVGIG (reference sequence). The CDR3 has 15 amino acids. Trimming pared 0 bases from V and 4 bases from J, leaving 15 bases between. CDR3 DNA sequence: TGTGCCTGGAGTGTACTTGGCTCCAGGGGAGAGACCCAGTACTTC. It specifies CAWSVLGSRGETQYF.

The chain is built from TRBV3-1 (or the pseudogene TRBV3-2) and TRBJ1-2; a possible D gene is TRBD1 (5 bases). Trimming pared 0 bases from V and 4 bases from J, leaving 9 bases between. The length of the CDR3 is 14 residues. CDR1 is LGHDT and CDR2 is YNNKEL in the germline V gene (reference sequence). CDR3 sequence: CASSQDRTTYGYTF. The CDR3 DNA sequence: TGTGCCAGCAGCCAAGACCGGACAACCTATGGCTACACCTTC.

The chain employs TRBV6-5 and TRBJ2-1; tentative D call: TRBD2 (6 bases). The germline V gene has CDR1 MNHEY and CDR2 SVGAGI. The CDR3 length is 13 residues. The ends were cut back, 5 bases at V and 9 bases at J, with 14 bases in the middle. Here the CDR3 reads CASSPGTLLEQFF. In nucleotides, the CDR3 is TGTGCCAGCAGTCCGGGGACTTTACTTGAGCAGTTCTTC.

The V and J genes are TRBV4-1 and TRBJ2-3; no definite D call. The V end was cut by 0 bases, the J end by 0 bases, with 7 bases between. The CDR3 has 15 residues. Germline V gene lookup returns CDR1 MGHRA and CDR2 YSYEKL. CDR3 loop: CASSQDRSSTDTQYF. The CDR3, as DNA: TGCGCCAGCAGCCAAGATCGGTCTAGCACAGATACGCAGTATTTT.

V is TRBV7-3 and J is TRBJ2-1; 13 bases line up with TRBD2. The germline V gene has CDR1 SGHTA and CDR2 FQGTGA. There are 16 residues in the CDR3. V was clipped by 4 bases and J by 4 bases; unmatched bases: 4. The CDR3 spells CASSSVTSGGYNEQFF. The CDR3, as DNA: TGTGCCAGCAGCTCGGTGACTAGCGGGGGGTACAATGAGCAGTTCTTC.

The chain is built from TRBV5-1 and TRBJ2-5, with TRBD1 matching 7 bases. CDR3 length equals 17 residues. Germline values: CDR1 SGHRS, CDR2 YFSETQ. V shed 0 bases and J 0 bases; nucleotides not matched to a gene: 8. The CDR3 here is CASSLDGTARYQETQYF. Written as DNA, the CDR3 is TGCGCCAGCAGCTTGGATGGGACAGCCAGATACCAAGAGACCCAGTACTTC.

This chain uses TRBV2 with TRBJ2-3; TRBD2 matches 14 bases. Germline CDR1 and CDR2: SNHLY and FYNNEI. The CDR3 has 17 residues. The V and J ends lost 6 bases and 0 bases, in that order; junction bases with no gene match: 5. The CDR3 sequence: CASSDGTSGGSTDTQYF. CDR3 in DNA: TGTGCCAGCAGCGATGGGACTAGCGGGGGTAGCACAGATACGCAGTATTTT.

The chain joins TRBV2 to TRBJ1-1; 9 nucleotides agree with TRBD1. The ends lost 5 bases at V and 1 base at J; junction bases unmatched: 11. Looked up from germline, CDR1 is SNHLY and CDR2 is FYNNEI. The CDR3 has 17 residues. The CDR3 protein is CASSLGTGWGANTEAFF. The CDR3 bases are TGTGCCAGCAGTCTCGGGACAGGGTGGGGAGCGAACACTGAAGCTTTCTTT.

The chain is built from TRBV19 and TRBJ1-1; 8 nucleotides match TRBD1. Germline V lookup: CDR1 LNHDA, CDR2 SQIVND (reference sequence). This CDR3 has 13 amino acids. V lost 8 bases to trimming and J lost 2 bases; unmatched junction nucleotides: 4. The CDR3 loop is CASSDRVNTEAFF. The CDR3, as DNA: TGTGCCAGTTCGGACAGGGTCAACACTGAAGCTTTCTTT.

V is TRBV7-8 and J is TRBJ1-3, with D hard to call. V gave up 2 bases and J gave up 1 base, with 15 bases separating them. The CDR3 consists of 17 residues. CDR1 is SGHVS, CDR2 FQNEAQ, per germline. The CDR3 sequence is CASSLSPAEGSGNTIYF. The CDR3 DNA follows: TGTGCCAGCAGCTTATCCCCGGCGGAGGGATCTGGAAACACCATATATTTT.

This clone was found a few times. The chain recombines TRBV19 with TRBJ2-1; 8 positions agree with TRBD1. The CDR3 sequence is 17 residues long. V was clipped by 5 bases and J by 7 bases; unmatched bases: 16. In germline, CDR1 is LNHDA, CDR2 SQIVND (reference sequence). CDR3 amino acids: CASSPDTGGSSGNEQFF. The CDR3 nucleotides are TGTGCCAGTAGTCCAGATACAGGGGGAAGTTCGGGGAATGAGCAGTTCTTC.

This chain links TRBV7-6 with TRBJ1-6; D ambiguous. The CDR3 is made up of 15 amino acids. V gave up 5 bases and J gave up 6 bases, with 14 bases separating them. Germline V CDR1 and CDR2: SGHVS, FNYEAQ. CDR3 bases: TGTGCCAGCAGCCCGTGGACGGAGGCTAATTCACCCCTCCACTTT. Translating gives CASSPWTEANSPLHF. Based on the CDR3 plus reference TRBV7-6 and TRBJ1-6, the full variable domain is GAGVSQSPRYKVTKRGQDVALRCDPISGHVSLYWYRQALGQGPEFLTYFNYEAQQDKSGLPNDRFSAERPEGSISTLTIQRTEQRDSAMYRCASSPWTEANSPLHFGNGTRLTVT.